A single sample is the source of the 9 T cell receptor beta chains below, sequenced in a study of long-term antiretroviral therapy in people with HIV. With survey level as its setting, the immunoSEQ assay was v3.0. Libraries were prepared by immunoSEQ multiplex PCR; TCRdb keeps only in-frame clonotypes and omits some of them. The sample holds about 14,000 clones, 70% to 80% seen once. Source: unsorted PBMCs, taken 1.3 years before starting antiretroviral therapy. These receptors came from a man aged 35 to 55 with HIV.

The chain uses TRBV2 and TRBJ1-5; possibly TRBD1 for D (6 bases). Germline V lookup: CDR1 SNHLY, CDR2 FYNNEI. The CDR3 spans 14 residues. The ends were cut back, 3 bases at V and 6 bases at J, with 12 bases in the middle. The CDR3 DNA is TGTGCCAGCAGTGATTCCGGGGGGCGTCAGCCCCAGCATTTT. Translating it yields CASSDSGGRQPQHF.

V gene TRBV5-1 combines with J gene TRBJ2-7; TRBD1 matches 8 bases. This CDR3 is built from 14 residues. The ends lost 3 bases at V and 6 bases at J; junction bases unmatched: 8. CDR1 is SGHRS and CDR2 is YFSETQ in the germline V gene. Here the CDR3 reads CASSSSQGAREQYF. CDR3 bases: TGCGCCAGCAGCTCCTCCCAGGGGGCGCGCGAGCAGTACTTC.

The CDR3: CASSTSGATYEQYF. The CDR3 bases are TGTGCCAGCAGTACTAGCGGGGCGACCTACGAGCAGTACTTC. This chain connects TRBV2 to TRBJ2-7; 10 bases are shared with TRBD2. V lost 5 bases to trimming and J lost 2 bases; unmatched junction nucleotides: 3. The germline gives CDR1 SNHLY, CDR2 FYNNEI. The CDR3 extends over 14 amino acids.

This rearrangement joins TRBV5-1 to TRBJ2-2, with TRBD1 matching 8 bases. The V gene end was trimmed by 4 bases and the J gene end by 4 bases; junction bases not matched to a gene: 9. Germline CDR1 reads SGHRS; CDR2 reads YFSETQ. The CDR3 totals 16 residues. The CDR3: CASSPDGQGFTGELFF. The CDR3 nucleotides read TGCGCCAGCAGCCCGGATGGACAGGGCTTCACCGGGGAGCTGTTTTTT.

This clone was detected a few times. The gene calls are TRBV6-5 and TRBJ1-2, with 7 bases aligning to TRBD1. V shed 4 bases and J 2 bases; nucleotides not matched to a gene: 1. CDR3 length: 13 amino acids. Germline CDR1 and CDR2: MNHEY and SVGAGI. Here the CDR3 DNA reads TGTGCCAGCAGTTCGACAGGGAACTATGGCTACACCTTC. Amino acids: CASSSTGNYGYTF.

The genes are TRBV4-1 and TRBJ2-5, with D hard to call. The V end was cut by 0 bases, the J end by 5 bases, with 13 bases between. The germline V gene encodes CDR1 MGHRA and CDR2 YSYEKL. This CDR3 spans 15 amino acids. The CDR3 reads CASSQEQGLEETQYF. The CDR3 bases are TGCGCCAGCAGCCAAGAGCAAGGGTTGGAGGAGACCCAGTACTTC.

In DNA form, the CDR3 reads TGCGCCAGCAGCTTGACAGGGGGCTCTGGAAACACCATATATTTT. As protein: CASSLTGGSGNTIYF. This chain links TRBV5-1 with TRBJ1-3; 8 bases line up with TRBD1. V gave up 1 base and J gave up 0 bases; unmatched junction bases: 0. Germline CDR1 SGHRS, CDR2 YFSETQ. The CDR3 runs to 15 residues.

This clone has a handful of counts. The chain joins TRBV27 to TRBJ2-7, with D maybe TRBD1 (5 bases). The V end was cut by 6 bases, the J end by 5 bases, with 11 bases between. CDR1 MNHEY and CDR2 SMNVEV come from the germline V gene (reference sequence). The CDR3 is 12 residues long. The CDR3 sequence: CASRGMGHEQYF. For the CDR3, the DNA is TGTGCCAGCAGAGGAATGGGGCACGAGCAGTACTTC.

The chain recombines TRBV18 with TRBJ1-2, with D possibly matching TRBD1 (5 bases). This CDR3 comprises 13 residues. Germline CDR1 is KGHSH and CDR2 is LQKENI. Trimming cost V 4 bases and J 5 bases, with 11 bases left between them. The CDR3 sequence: CASSLSEGYGYTF. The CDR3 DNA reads TGTGCCAGCTCACTATCTGAGGGGTATGGCTACACCTTC.